The 23 T cell receptor beta chains in this list originate from one sample, sequenced in a study of blood T cell repertoires in COVID-19. Profiling relied on immunoSEQ multiplex PCR, and the TCRdb table lists in-frame clones only, not all of them. The data contain approximately 300,000 clones, roughly 89% of them singletons. Sequenced input: PBMCs or T cells enriched from blood (not recorded which). The receptors come from a woman in her 30s who had recovered from COVID-19.

The table lists this clone with a few counts. The genes are TRBV30 and TRBJ1-2; 9 nucleotides align to TRBD1. Germline CDR1 reads GTSNPN; CDR2 reads SVGIG (reference sequence). V lost 3 bases to trimming and J lost 8 bases; unmatched junction nucleotides: 7. The CDR3 contains 13 residues. CDR3 region: CAWRNTGGGGYTF. CDR3 DNA: TGTGCCTGGAGGAATACAGGGGGCGGAGGCTACACCTTC.

The chain recombines TRBV19 with TRBJ2-7; 10 positions match TRBD1. The junction had 2 bases not matched to a gene; V was cut back by 4 bases and J by 2 bases. Germline V gives CDR1 LNHDA, CDR2 SQIVND (reference sequence). CDR3 length: 14 residues. The DNA for the CDR3 is TGTGCCAGTAGTACCGGGACAGGGGCCTACGAGCAGTACTTC. It yields the protein CASSTGTGAYEQYF.

The chain joins TRBV2 to TRBJ1-5, with D hard to call. V lost 4 bases, J lost 5 bases, and 6 bases lay in between. CDR1 is SNHLY and CDR2 is FYNNEI in the germline V gene. CDR3 length: 12 amino acids. CDR3 sequence reads: CASSGADQPQHF. In DNA form, the CDR3 reads TGTGCCAGCAGTGGGGCAGATCAGCCCCAGCATTTT.

The chain uses TRBV9 and TRBJ2-1; maybe TRBD1 (6 bases). V dropped 1 base and J dropped 3 bases, with 17 bases sitting between them. The CDR3 runs 17 residues. Germline V gene sequence: CDR1 SGDLS, CDR2 YYNGEE. In nucleotides, the CDR3 is TGTGCCAGCAGCGTAAAATTCTCGGAAGGGGGCTACAATGAGCAGTTCTTC. It is translated as CASSVKFSEGGYNEQFF. Drawing the rest from reference TRBV9 and TRBJ2-1, the complete variable domain is DSGVTQTPKHLITATGQRVTLRCSPRSGDLSVYWYQQSLDQGLQFLIQYYNGEERAKGNILERFSAQQFPDLHSELNLSSLELGDSALYFCASSVKFSEGGYNEQFFGPGTRLTVL.

This chain links TRBV29-1 with TRBJ1-1; D remains unclear. Per the germline V gene, CDR1 is SQVTM and CDR2 is ANQGSEA. There are 10 residues in the CDR3. Trimming took 4 bases from V and 5 from J, leaving 5 bases between them. The CDR3 protein is CSVVGTEAFF. The CDR3, as DNA: TGCAGCGTTGTCGGTACTGAAGCTTTCTTT.

The chain couples TRBV10-3 to TRBJ2-1, with a possible D match to TRBD2 (5 bases). The V end was cut by 2 bases, the J end by 10 bases, with 15 bases between. Germline V gene lookup returns CDR1 ENHRY and CDR2 SYGVKD. The CDR3 contains 14 residues. CDR3 residues: CAISEGTSLGEQFF. Written as DNA, the CDR3 is TGTGCCATCAGTGAGGGAACTAGTTTAGGGGAGCAGTTCTTC.

V usage is TRBV5-1 and J usage is TRBJ2-7, with D perhaps matching TRBD1 (6 bases). V lost 0 bases and J 2 bases, leaving 9 bases between the germline ends. Germline V CDR1 and CDR2: SGHRS, YFSETQ. There are 14 residues in the CDR3. The CDR3 protein is CASSLEQGTYEQYF. CDR3 nucleotides: TGCGCCAGCAGCTTGGAACAGGGAACCTACGAGCAGTACTTC. The full variable domain, rest sourced from reference TRBV5-1 and TRBJ2-7, is KAGVTQTPRYLIKTRGQQVTLSCSPISGHRSVSWYQQTPGQGLQFLFEYFSETQRNKGNFPGRFSGRQFSNSRSEMNVSTLELGDSALYLCASSLEQGTYEQYFGPGTRLTVT.

This clone has just a few counts. The chain recombines TRBV24-1 with TRBJ1-4, with D perhaps TRBD1 (6 bases). The CDR3 totals 13 residues. Germline values: CDR1 KGHDR, CDR2 SFDVKD. Trimming left V 3 bases short and J 8 bases short, with 9 bases between. The DNA for the CDR3 is TGTGCCACCAGTGATACCGGGACAGAAAAACTGTTTTTT. Protein: CATSDTGTEKLFF.

The chain is built from TRBV27 and TRBJ1-2, with D perhaps TRBD1 (6 bases). This CDR3 region has 15 residues. Germline CDR1 reads MNHEY; CDR2 reads SMNVEV (reference sequence). V was shortened by 3 bases and J by 4 bases, with 15 bases between the two germline ends. The CDR3, as DNA: TGTGCCAGCAGTTTTGCCCCACAGGGTACCTATGGCTACACCTTC. As protein: CASSFAPQGTYGYTF.

The J gene is TRBJ2-5, the V gene TRBV7-9, with 12 bases matching TRBD2. Germline values: CDR1 SEHNR, CDR2 FQNEAQ (reference sequence). Trimming took 5 bases from V and 4 from J; bases not matched to a gene: 8. The CDR3 loop spans 16 amino acids. CDR3 residues: CASSRLAGVLLETQYF. The CDR3 DNA sequence: TGTGCCAGCAGCCGACTAGCGGGAGTTTTGTTAGAGACCCAGTACTTC.

This chain uses TRBV6-5 with TRBJ1-2; TRBD1 might be the D (6 bases). CDR1 MNHEY and CDR2 SVGAGI come from the germline V gene. V lost 0 bases and J lost 5, with 16 bases in between. This CDR3 contains 16 residues. CDR3 in amino acids: CASSYSDRILRYGYTF. The CDR3 DNA reads as TGTGCCAGCAGTTACTCGGACAGAATATTGCGGTATGGCTACACCTTC.

The chain links TRBV13 to TRBJ1-1; 7 nucleotides align to TRBD1. CDR1 is PRHDT and CDR2 is FYEKMQ in the germline V gene (reference sequence). The V segment lost 5 bases and the J segment 0 bases; nucleotides outside the gene matches: 3. The CDR3 consists of 14 residues. In nucleotides, the CDR3 is TGTGCCAGCAGCGTTGGGACAGTGAACACTGAAGCTTTCTTT. This sequence encodes CASSVGTVNTEAFF.

This chain connects TRBV29-1 to TRBJ2-1, with D possibly TRBD1 on 6 matching bases. Germline CDR1 SQVTM, CDR2 ANQGSEA. Deletions cut 8 bases from V and 5 bases from J, with 19 bases between. The CDR3 loop spans 14 amino acids. CDR3 protein: CSQSWGRADNEQFF. CDR3 nucleotide sequence: TGCAGCCAGAGTTGGGGGCGGGCCGACAATGAGCAGTTCTTC.

V usage is TRBV6-2 or TRBV6-3 and J usage is TRBJ1-2; 8 bases fit TRBD1. Germline CDR1 is MNHEY and CDR2 is SVGEGT. V trimming: 6 bases; J trimming: 3 bases; junction bases outside the gene matches: 6. The CDR3 covers 14 residues. CDR3 protein: CASSLADRDYGYTF. The CDR3 region has the DNA TGTGCCAGCAGCCTAGCGGACAGGGACTATGGCTACACCTTC.

This clone was seen just once. The chain has TRBV30 and TRBJ1-2; maybe TRBD1 (5 bases). This CDR3 contains 13 residues. Germline V gene data show CDR1 as GTSNPN and CDR2 as SVGIG (reference sequence). Trimming shortened V by 5 bases and J by 3 bases, and 13 bases separated the two germline ends. CDR3 in DNA: TGTGCCTGGCCAGGGACTGGGCACTATGGCTACACCTTC. This encodes CAWPGTGHYGYTF.

This clone showed up just once. This chain links TRBV14 with TRBJ1-1; D remains unclear. In germline, CDR1 is SGHDN, CDR2 FVKESK. This CDR3 is 15 amino acids long. The germline V and J ends were trimmed by 3 bases and 0 bases, with 11 bases remaining between them. CDR3 sequence reads: CASSQRATLNTEAFF. CDR3 sequence (DNA): TGTGCCAGCAGCCAGAGAGCCACCCTGAACACTGAAGCTTTCTTT.

The chain combines TRBV3-1 (or the pseudogene TRBV3-2) with TRBJ2-3; TRBD2 aligns across 12 bases. The CDR3 length is 16 residues. V shed 2 bases and J 5 bases; nucleotides not matched to a gene: 5. Germline V CDR1 and CDR2: LGHDT, YNNKEL (reference sequence). The CDR3 bases are TGTGCCAGCAGCCAACGACTAGCGGGAGTTCTAGATACGCAGTATTTT. Encoded protein: CASSQRLAGVLDTQYF.

V usage is TRBV30 and J usage is TRBJ1-5, with D possibly TRBD1 on 5 matching bases. V lost 5 bases to trimming and J lost 2 bases, with 16 bases between them. CDR1 is GTSNPN, CDR2 SVGIG, per germline (reference sequence). This CDR3 comprises 15 residues. CDR3 amino acids: CAWAERGVGNQPQHF. The CDR3 DNA sequence: TGTGCCTGGGCAGAGCGGGGGGTGGGCAATCAGCCCCAGCATTTT.

This rearrangement joins TRBV18 to TRBJ1-2; D remains ambiguous. Trimming removed 6 bases from V and 8 bases from J, with 16 bases in between. CDR1 and CDR2 from the germline V gene are KGHSH and LQKENI. CDR3 length equals 13 residues. The CDR3 is CASSPMEAAGYTF. The CDR3 nucleotides read TGTGCCAGCTCCCCTATGGAGGCCGCGGGCTACACCTTC. Full variable domain (outside the CDR3, taken from reference TRBV18 and TRBJ1-2): NAGVMQNPRHLVRRRGQEARLRCSPMKGHSHVYWYRQLPEEGLKFMVYLQKENIIDESGMPKERFSAEFPKEGPSILRIQQVVRGDSAAYFCASSPMEAAGYTFGSGTRLTVV.

CDR3 in DNA: TGTGCCAGCAGTTTCGACGGGGCAGATACGCAGTATTTT. It codes for CASSFDGADTQYF. The genes are TRBV27 and TRBJ2-3; D possibly corresponds to TRBD2 (5 bases). Looked up from germline, CDR1 is MNHEY and CDR2 is SMNVEV (reference sequence). CDR3 length: 13 amino acids. V was clipped by 3 bases and J by 4 bases, with 8 bases between them.

The chain carries TRBV28 and TRBJ2-5; the match to TRBD2 covers 11 bases. There are 18 residues in the CDR3. Germline values: CDR1 MDHEN, CDR2 SYDVKM. The V segment lost 6 bases and the J segment 1 base; nucleotides outside the gene matches: 13. Here the CDR3 DNA reads TGTGCCAGCAGCCCCGTGGTGGTAGCGGGAGGGCTCCAAGAGACCCAGTACTTC. Protein sequence: CASSPVVVAGGLQETQYF. The full variable domain, completed using reference TRBV28 and TRBJ2-5, is DVKVTQSSRYLVKRTGEKVFLECVQDMDHENMFWYRQDPGLGLRLIYFSYDVKMKEKGDIPEGYSVSREKKERFSLILESASTNQTSMYLCASSPVVVAGGLQETQYFGPGTRLLVL.

The J gene is TRBJ1-1, the V gene TRBV19; the match to TRBD1 covers 10 bases. Trimming cost V 8 bases and J 4 bases; bases outside gene matches: 7. Germline CDR1 reads LNHDA; CDR2 reads SQIVND (reference sequence). The CDR3 sequence is 14 residues long. The DNA for the CDR3 is TGTGCCAGTGGACCGGGACAGGGGTTCACTGAAGCTTTCTTT. It specifies CASGPGQGFTEAFF.

This clone was seen a handful of times. The chain is built from TRBV4-2 and TRBJ1-1, with a tentative D call TRBD1 (5 bases). This CDR3 comprises 14 residues. Germline CDR1 reads LGHNA; CDR2 reads YNFKEQ. V lost 8 bases and J 3 bases, leaving 16 bases between the germline ends. Here the CDR3 DNA reads TGTGCCAGCGGCGGGACCCTTGGAGACACTGAAGCTTTCTTT. Amino acid sequence: CASGGTLGDTEAFF.